The 10 T cell receptor beta chains below come from one sample, sequenced in a study of blood T cell repertoires in COVID-19. This table comes from immunoSEQ multiplex PCR, and its TCRdb copy is limited to in-frame clones, with some not included. The table includes about 68,000 clones, 90% detected once. Sequenced: peripheral blood. Source of these receptors: a middle-aged man with COVID-19, enrolled during active disease.

V is TRBV28 and J is TRBJ2-7; D perhaps matches TRBD2 (5 bases). The germline gives CDR1 MDHEN, CDR2 SYDVKM. Trimming removed 6 bases from V and 3 bases from J, with 12 bases in between. The CDR3 extends over 13 amino acids. The CDR3 region is CASSRLGSYEQYF. In DNA form, the CDR3 reads TGTGCCAGCAGCCGTCTTGGGAGCTACGAGCAGTACTTC.

The genes are TRBV27 and TRBJ1-5, with 9 bases lining up with TRBD1. Germline loops: CDR1 MNHEY, CDR2 SMNVEV (reference sequence). Trimming took 8 bases from V and 11 from J; bases not matched to a gene: 7. The CDR3 contains 12 residues. CDR3 loop: CASGQGTRTQHF. CDR3 coding DNA: TGTGCCAGCGGACAGGGGACCAGGACCCAGCATTTT.

V usage is TRBV28 and J usage is TRBJ1-4; 8 bases are shared with TRBD1. This CDR3 contains 15 residues. Germline CDR1 is MDHEN and CDR2 is SYDVKM. The V segment lost 5 bases and the J segment 7 bases; nucleotides outside the gene matches: 9. CDR3 loop: CASSLLDRAGEKLFF. The CDR3 DNA sequence: TGTGCCAGCAGTCTATTGGACAGGGCGGGTGAAAAACTGTTTTTT.

The V call is TRBV28, the J call TRBJ1-5; TRBD1 agrees at 8 bases. The CDR3 has 16 residues. The germline V gene has CDR1 MDHEN and CDR2 SYDVKM. The V gene end was trimmed by 6 bases and the J gene end by 5 bases; junction bases not matched to a gene: 12. CDR3 loop: CASRWGVTGEDQPQHF. The CDR3 bases are TGTGCCAGCAGGTGGGGGGTGACAGGGGAGGATCAGCCCCAGCATTTT.

The chain is built from TRBV30 and TRBJ1-2; no firm D call. Trimming shortened V by 2 bases and J by 0 bases, and 7 bases separated the two germline ends. The germline V gene has CDR1 GTSNPN and CDR2 SVGIG (reference sequence). This CDR3 has 13 amino acids. The CDR3 sequence is CAWSPGANYGYTF. CDR3 nucleotides: TGTGCCTGGAGTCCCGGAGCTAACTATGGCTACACCTTC.

V usage is TRBV19 and J usage is TRBJ1-5; TRBD1 might be the D (5 bases). The CDR3 is made up of 15 amino acids. The V end was cut by 2 bases, the J end by 1 base, with 9 bases between. Germline lookup yields CDR1 LNHDA and CDR2 SQIVND (reference sequence). The CDR3 region has the DNA TGTGCCAGTAGTATACCAGGGTTGAGCAATCAGCCCCAGCATTTT. It yields the protein CASSIPGLSNQPQHF.

This chain uses TRBV11-3 with TRBJ2-1; D gene ambiguous. Germline assignment: CDR1 SGHNT and CDR2 YENEEA. The CDR3 is 11 amino acids. V was clipped by 5 bases and J by 6 bases, with 5 bases between them. CDR3 region: CASSNSNEQFF. CDR3 bases: TGTGCCAGCAGCAACAGCAATGAGCAGTTCTTC.

This sequence joins TRBV11-3 and TRBJ2-1; tentative D call: TRBD1 (5 bases). The CDR3 totals 16 residues. Germline CDR1 reads SGHNT; CDR2 reads YENEEA. Trimming took off 0 bases at V and 5 bases at J, with 14 bases between the two ends. In nucleotides, the CDR3 is TGTGCCAGCAGCTTAGATTTCCGCAGGGTTGACAATGAGCAGTTCTTC. It encodes CASSLDFRRVDNEQFF. Supplemented by reference TRBV11-3 and TRBJ2-1, the full variable domain reads EAGVVQSPRYKIIEKKQPVAFWCNPISGHNTLYWYLQNLGQGPELLIRYENEEAVDDSQLPKDRFSAERLKGVDSTLKIQPAELGDSAVYLCASSLDFRRVDNEQFFGPGTRLTVL.

The chain combines TRBV9 with TRBJ2-1; TRBD2 agrees at 8 bases. Unmatched junction bases numbered 3, after V lost 0 bases and J lost 4 bases. Germline V gene lookup returns CDR1 SGDLS and CDR2 YYNGEE. The CDR3 extends over 15 amino acids. CDR3 residues: CASSVVSGMYNEQFF. The DNA of the CDR3 is TGTGCCAGCAGCGTAGTTAGCGGGATGTACAATGAGCAGTTCTTC.

The genes are TRBV27 and TRBJ1-3; TRBD1 is a possible D gene (5 bases). The CDR3 extends over 15 amino acids. V gave up 2 bases and J gave up 2 bases, with 10 bases separating them. Germline values: CDR1 MNHEY, CDR2 SMNVEV (reference sequence). In DNA, the CDR3 is TGTGCCAGCAGTTTAGTTTGGGGGGCTGGAAACACCATATATTTT. Translation gives CASSLVWGAGNTIYF.